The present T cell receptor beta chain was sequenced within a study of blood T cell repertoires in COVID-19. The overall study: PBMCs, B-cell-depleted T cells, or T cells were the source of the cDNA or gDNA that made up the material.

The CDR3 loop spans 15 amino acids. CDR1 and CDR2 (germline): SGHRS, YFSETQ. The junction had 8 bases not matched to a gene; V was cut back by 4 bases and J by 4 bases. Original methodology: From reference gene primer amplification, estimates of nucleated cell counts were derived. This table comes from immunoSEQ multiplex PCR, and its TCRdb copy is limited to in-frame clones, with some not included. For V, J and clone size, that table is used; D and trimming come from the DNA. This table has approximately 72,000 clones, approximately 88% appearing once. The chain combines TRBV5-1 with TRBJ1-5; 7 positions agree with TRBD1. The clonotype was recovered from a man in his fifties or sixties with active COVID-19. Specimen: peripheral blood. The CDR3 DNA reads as TGCGCCAGCAGCCCTGGAGGGGACAGAAATCAGCCCCAGCATTTT. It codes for CASSPGGDRNQPQHF.